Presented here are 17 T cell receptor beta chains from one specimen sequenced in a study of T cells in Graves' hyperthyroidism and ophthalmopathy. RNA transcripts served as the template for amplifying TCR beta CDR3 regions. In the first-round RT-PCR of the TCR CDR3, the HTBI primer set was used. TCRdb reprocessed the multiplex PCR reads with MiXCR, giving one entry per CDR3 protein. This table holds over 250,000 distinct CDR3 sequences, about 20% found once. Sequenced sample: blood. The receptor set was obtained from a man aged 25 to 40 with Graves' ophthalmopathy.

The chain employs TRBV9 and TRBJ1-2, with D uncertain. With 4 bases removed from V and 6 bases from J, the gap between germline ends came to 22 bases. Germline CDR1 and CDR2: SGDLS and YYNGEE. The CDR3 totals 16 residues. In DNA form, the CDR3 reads TGTGCCAGCAGCCCGGACGAAGCTCGGGCGTCGGATGGCTACACCTTC. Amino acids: CASSPDEARASDGYTF.

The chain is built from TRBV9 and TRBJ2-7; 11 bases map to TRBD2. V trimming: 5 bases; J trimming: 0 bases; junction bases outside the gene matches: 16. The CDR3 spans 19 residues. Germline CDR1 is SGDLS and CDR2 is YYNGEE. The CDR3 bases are TGTGCCAGCAGTTTACGGGCCTGGACTAGCGGGTCCAGCTCCTACGAGCAGTACTTC. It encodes CASSLRAWTSGSSSYEQYF.

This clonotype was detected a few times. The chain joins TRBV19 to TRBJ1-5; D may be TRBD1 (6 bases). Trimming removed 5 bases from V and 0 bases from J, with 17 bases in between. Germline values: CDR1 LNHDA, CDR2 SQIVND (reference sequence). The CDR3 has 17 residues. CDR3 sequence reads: CASSLTGNLYSNQPQHF. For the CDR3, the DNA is TGTGCCAGTAGTCTGACAGGTAACCTCTATAGCAATCAGCCCCAGCATTTT.

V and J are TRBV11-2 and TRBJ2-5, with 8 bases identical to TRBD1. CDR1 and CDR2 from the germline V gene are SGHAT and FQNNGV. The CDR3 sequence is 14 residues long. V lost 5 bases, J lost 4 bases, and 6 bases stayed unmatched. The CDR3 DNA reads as TGTGCCAGCAGCGCAAGACAGGGGCGAGAGACCCAGTACTTC. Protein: CASSARQGRETQYF.

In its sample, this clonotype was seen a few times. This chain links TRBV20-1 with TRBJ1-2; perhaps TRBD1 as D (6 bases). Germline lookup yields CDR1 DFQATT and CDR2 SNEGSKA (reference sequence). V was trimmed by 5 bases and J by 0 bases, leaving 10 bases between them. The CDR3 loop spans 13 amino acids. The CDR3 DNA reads TGCAGTGCTGGGGACACTACTAACTATGGCTACACCTTC. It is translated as CSAGDTTNYGYTF.

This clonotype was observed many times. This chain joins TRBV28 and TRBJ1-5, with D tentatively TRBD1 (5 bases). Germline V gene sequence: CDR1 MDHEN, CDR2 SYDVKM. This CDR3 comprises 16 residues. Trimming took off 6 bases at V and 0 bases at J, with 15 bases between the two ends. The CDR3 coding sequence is TGTGCCAGCAGAAAACCGAGGGACGGTAGCAATCAGCCCCAGCATTTT. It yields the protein CASRKPRDGSNQPQHF. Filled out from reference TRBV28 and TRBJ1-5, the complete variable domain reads DVKVTQSSRYLVKRTGEKVFLECVQDMDHENMFWYRQDPGLGLRLIYFSYDVKMKEKGDIPEGYSVSREKKERFSLILESASTNQTSMYLCASRKPRDGSNQPQHFGDGTRLSIL.

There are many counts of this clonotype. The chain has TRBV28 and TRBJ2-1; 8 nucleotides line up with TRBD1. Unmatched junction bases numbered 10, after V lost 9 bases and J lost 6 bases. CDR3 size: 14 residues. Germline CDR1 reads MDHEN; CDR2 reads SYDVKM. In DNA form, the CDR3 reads TGTGCCAGTATCCGGGACAGGACGATCAATGAGCAGTTCTTC. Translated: CASIRDRTINEQFF.

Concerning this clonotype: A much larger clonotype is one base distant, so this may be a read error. The CDR3 region has the DNA TGTGCCAGCTCGACCCTCGGGGGGAATGAGCAGTTCTTC. Amino acids: CASSTLGGNEQFF. The V and J genes are TRBV18 and TRBJ2-1, with TRBD2 matching 7 bases. Germline V gene lookup returns CDR1 KGHSH and CDR2 LQKENI. The CDR3 loop spans 13 amino acids. The ends lost 6 bases at V and 7 bases at J; junction bases unmatched: 6.

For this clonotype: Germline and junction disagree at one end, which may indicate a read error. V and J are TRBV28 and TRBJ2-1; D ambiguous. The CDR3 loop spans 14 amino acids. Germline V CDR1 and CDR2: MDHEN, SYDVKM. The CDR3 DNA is TGTGCCAGCGGTTTAAGGCAGGCCTACAATGAGCAGTTCTTC. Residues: CASGLRQAYNEQFF.

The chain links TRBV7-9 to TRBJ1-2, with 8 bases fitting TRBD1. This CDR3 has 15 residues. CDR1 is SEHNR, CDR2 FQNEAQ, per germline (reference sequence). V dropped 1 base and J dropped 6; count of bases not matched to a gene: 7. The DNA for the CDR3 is TGTGCCAGCAGCTTAGAAGCCCAGGGGGCGGATGGCTACACCTTC. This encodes CASSLEAQGADGYTF.

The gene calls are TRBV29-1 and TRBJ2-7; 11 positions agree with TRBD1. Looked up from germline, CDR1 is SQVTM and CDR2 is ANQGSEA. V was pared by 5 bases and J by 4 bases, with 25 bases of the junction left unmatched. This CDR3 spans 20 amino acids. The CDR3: CSVLADPRTGGDWPFYEQYF. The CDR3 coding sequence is TGCAGCGTTTTGGCCGATCCCCGGACAGGGGGCGATTGGCCCTTTTACGAGCAGTACTTC.

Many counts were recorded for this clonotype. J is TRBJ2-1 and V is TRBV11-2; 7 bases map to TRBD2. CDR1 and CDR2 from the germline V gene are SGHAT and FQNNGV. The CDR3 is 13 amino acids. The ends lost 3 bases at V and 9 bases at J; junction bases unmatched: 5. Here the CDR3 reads CASSLGGGAEQFF. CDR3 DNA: TGTGCCAGCAGCTTGGGGGGGGGTGCTGAGCAGTTCTTC.

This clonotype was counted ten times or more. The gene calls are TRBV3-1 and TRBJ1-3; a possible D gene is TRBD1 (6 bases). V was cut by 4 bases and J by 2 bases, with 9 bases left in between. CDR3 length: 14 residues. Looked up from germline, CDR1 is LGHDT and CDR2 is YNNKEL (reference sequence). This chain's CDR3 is CASSRGQPGNTIYF. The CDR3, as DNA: TGTGCCAGCAGCCGCGGACAGCCTGGAAACACCATATATTTT.

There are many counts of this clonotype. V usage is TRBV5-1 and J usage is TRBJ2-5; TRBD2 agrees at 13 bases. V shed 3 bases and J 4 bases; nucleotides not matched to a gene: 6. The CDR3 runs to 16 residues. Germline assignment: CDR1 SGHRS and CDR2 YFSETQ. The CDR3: CASSSELAGGPETQYF. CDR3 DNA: TGCGCCAGCAGCTCCGAACTAGCGGGAGGGCCAGAGACCCAGTACTTC.

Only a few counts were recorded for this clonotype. The CDR3, as DNA: TGTGCCAGCAGTGAATGGGTGGGGAGCAATCAGCCCCAGCATTTT. It yields the protein CASSEWVGSNQPQHF. The V gene is TRBV6-1, the J gene TRBJ1-5; D gene ambiguous. Deletions cut 2 bases from V and 1 base from J, with 9 bases between. CDR1 is MNHNS and CDR2 is SASEGT in the germline V gene. CDR3 length: 15 amino acids.

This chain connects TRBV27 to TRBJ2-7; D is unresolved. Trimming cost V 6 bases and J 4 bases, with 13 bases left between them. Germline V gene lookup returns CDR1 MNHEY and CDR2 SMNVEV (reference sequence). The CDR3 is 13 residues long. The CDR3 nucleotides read TGTGCCAGCAGACCGGGCCCCCGGTACGAGCAGTACTTC. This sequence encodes CASRPGPRYEQYF.

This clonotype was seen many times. CDR3 sequence reads: CASSLVPGTLYNEQFF. Written as DNA, the CDR3 is TGTGCCAGCAGCTTGGTACCCGGGACCCTTTACAATGAGCAGTTCTTC. The chain combines TRBV5-8 with TRBJ2-1; D may match TRBD1 or TRBD2 (5 bases each). The CDR3 extends over 16 amino acids. V was pared by 0 bases and J by 4 bases, with 14 bases between. Germline CDR1 reads SGHTS; CDR2 reads YDEGEE.